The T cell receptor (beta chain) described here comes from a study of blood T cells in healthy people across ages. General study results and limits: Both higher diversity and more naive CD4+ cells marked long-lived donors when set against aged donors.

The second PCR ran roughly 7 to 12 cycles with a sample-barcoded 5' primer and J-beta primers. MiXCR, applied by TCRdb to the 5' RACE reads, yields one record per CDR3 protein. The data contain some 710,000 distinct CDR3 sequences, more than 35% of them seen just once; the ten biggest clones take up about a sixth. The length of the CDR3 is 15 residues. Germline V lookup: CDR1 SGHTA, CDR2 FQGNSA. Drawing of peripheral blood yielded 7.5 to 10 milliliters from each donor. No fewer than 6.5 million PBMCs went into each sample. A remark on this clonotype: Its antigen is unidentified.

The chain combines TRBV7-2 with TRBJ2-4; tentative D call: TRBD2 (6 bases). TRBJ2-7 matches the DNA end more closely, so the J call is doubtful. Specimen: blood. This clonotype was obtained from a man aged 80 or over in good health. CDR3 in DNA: TGTGCCAGCAGCTTAAATGGCTGGGGGGCCTACGAGCAGTACTTC. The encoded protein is CASSLNGWGAYEQYF.